The present T cell receptor beta chain was sequenced within a study of blood T cell repertoires in COVID-19. Study context: T cells, B-cell-depleted T cells, or PBMCs supplied cDNA or gDNA.

Libraries were prepared by immunoSEQ multiplex PCR; TCRdb keeps only in-frame clonotypes and omits some of them. The sample has 260,000 or so clones; about nine tenths are singletons. Across roughly 25 US areas, participants ranged in age from roughly 18 to 95 years. Trimming took off 3 bases at V and 1 base at J, with 6 bases between the two ends. This CDR3 spans 13 amino acids. CDR1 and CDR2 from the germline V gene are LNHDA and SQIVND (reference sequence). Sequences were obtained from PBMCs or T cells enriched from blood (not recorded which). V usage is TRBV19 and J usage is TRBJ1-1; no firm D call. The clonotype comes from a woman aged 30 to 39 with acute COVID-19. As DNA, the CDR3 is TGTGCCAGTAGTATTACAAAGAACACTGAAGCTTTCTTT. Amino acid sequence: CASSITKNTEAFF.